A single sample gave rise to the 13 T cell receptor beta chains below, sequenced in a study of blood T cells in healthy people across ages (dated by TCRdb to the mid-2010s). Libraries were made using 5' RACE. The sample was run on an Illumina HiSeq 2500. A second PCR of roughly 7 to 11 cycles was performed with a sample-barcoded 5' primer and a J-beta primer mix. In TCRdb, the public reads were trimmed at Q25 with fastp and aligned with MiXCR, with productive beta chains retained. Each CDR3 protein appears once, grouped with its most common genes and DNA. The table for this sample lists around 1.5 million distinct CDR3 sequences; about 40% of them were counted only once. The ten biggest clones cover roughly 8.2% of the sample. The specimen sequenced was blood. The receptors come from a woman younger than 35 in good health.

This chain uses TRBV5-5 with TRBJ2-7; the D call may be TRBD1 or TRBD2 (5 bases each). Germline lookup yields CDR1 SGHKS and CDR2 YYEKEE (reference sequence). The CDR3 loop spans 15 amino acids. Trimming removed 2 bases from V and 6 bases from J, with 18 bases in between. Here the CDR3 DNA reads TGTGCCAGCAGCTTTCCCGGGACCCGTGGCTCCGAGCAGTACTTC. Encoded protein: CASSFPGTRGSEQYF.

The V call is TRBV2, the J call TRBJ2-5, with D perhaps matching TRBD2 (6 bases). This CDR3 has 14 residues. Germline V gene sequence: CDR1 SNHLY, CDR2 FYNNEI. CDR3: CAVYGPGAMETQYF. CDR3 nucleotides: TGTGCAGTATACGGGCCGGGAGCGATGGAGACCCAGTACTTC.

J is TRBJ1-2 and V is TRBV9; the match to TRBD1 covers 7 bases. CDR1 and CDR2 (germline): SGDLS, YYNGEE. The CDR3 runs 14 residues. Unmatched junction bases numbered 7, after V lost 0 bases and J lost 8 bases. The CDR3 region is CASSVGDSREGYTF. The CDR3 DNA reads as TGTGCCAGCAGCGTAGGGGACAGTCGGGAGGGCTACACCTTC.

Written as DNA, the CDR3 is TGTGCCAGCTCGCCGAGTCTGAGCGAGCAGTACTTC. Translation gives CASSPSLSEQYF. This sequence joins TRBV18 and TRBJ2-5; D is undetermined. TRBJ2-7 explains the end of the DNA better; the J call may be wrong. This CDR3 has 12 amino acids. Germline-derived CDR1 and CDR2 are KGHSH and LQKENI.

This chain links TRBV28 with TRBJ2-5; D is undetermined. Germline V lookup: CDR1 MDHEN, CDR2 SYDVKM. Trimming took off 6 bases at V and 1 base at J, with 18 bases between the two ends. This CDR3 spans 16 amino acids. In DNA form, the CDR3 reads TGTGCCAGCAGCCCCCTCGCTAGAGGTATCCAAGAGACCCAGTACTTC. Protein: CASSPLARGIQETQYF.

This clonotype was picked up a small number of times. The chain combines TRBV5-5 with TRBJ1-2; D possibly corresponds to TRBD1 (6 bases). Germline V gives CDR1 SGHKS, CDR2 YYEKEE (reference sequence). The CDR3 is 17 residues long. Trimming shortened V by 2 bases and J by 0 bases, and 17 bases separated the two germline ends. In DNA, the CDR3 is TGTGCCAGCAGCTTACGATGGGAGGGACACACTAACTATGGCTACACCTTC. Its protein is CASSLRWEGHTNYGYTF.

This clonotype was recorded a few times. The chain combines TRBV5-1 with TRBJ2-2; no reliable D call. The CDR3 runs to 15 residues. Germline V lookup: CDR1 SGHRS, CDR2 YFSETQ. V dropped 1 base and J dropped 7 bases, with 14 bases sitting between them. The CDR3 protein is CASSLNLETRGELFF. The CDR3 nucleotides are TGCGCCAGCAGCTTGAACCTAGAAACCCGCGGGGAGCTGTTTTTT.

V usage is TRBV21-1 and J usage is TRBJ2-7; TRBD2 reflects the table's D call only, with no check against the DNA. TRBV21-1 corresponds to a pseudogene. This CDR3 is 15 amino acids long. The CDR3 spells CAGSARRDFSYEQYF. In DNA, the CDR3 is TGTGCCGGCAGCGCCCGCCGGGACTTCTCCTACGAGCAGTACTTC.

This chain connects TRBV20-1 to TRBJ2-7; 11 nucleotides match TRBD2. The CDR3 totals 15 residues. The V gene's germline CDR1 is DFQATT and CDR2 SNEGSKA (reference sequence). Trimming cost V 1 base and J 7 bases; bases outside gene matches: 9. In DNA form, the CDR3 reads TGCAGTGCTAGAGCCTCGCTAGCGGGAGGTCCTGAGCAGTACTTC. It codes for CSARASLAGGPEQYF.

This clonotype has just a few counts. The chain couples TRBV4-1 to TRBJ1-1; TRBD1 might be the D (6 bases). CDR1 is MGHRA and CDR2 is YSYEKL in the germline V gene. V was cut by 3 bases and J by 0 bases, with 20 bases left in between. There are 18 residues in the CDR3. The CDR3 DNA sequence: TGCGCCAGCAGCCACGCACCCGCGAGGGGGGATTTGAACACTGAAGCTTTCTTT. Protein product: CASSHAPARGDLNTEAFF.

The chain joins TRBV9 to TRBJ2-1; no firm D call. The V end was cut by 3 bases, the J end by 0 bases, with 16 bases between. Germline-derived CDR1 and CDR2 are SGDLS and YYNGEE. The CDR3 is 17 amino acids. The CDR3 bases are TGTGCCAGCAGCGCCCCCCCACCGGAGAGCTCCTACAATGAGCAGTTCTTC. Protein: CASSAPPPESSYNEQFF.

This sequence joins TRBV19 and TRBJ2-3, with D possibly called TRBD1 or TRBD2 (5 bases each). V lost 7 bases to trimming and J lost 5 bases, with 19 bases between them. The V gene's germline CDR1 is LNHDA and CDR2 SQIVND (reference sequence). This CDR3 is built from 15 residues. The CDR3 region has the DNA TGTGCCAGTACAACCCTCCAGGGAGCGAGAGATACGCAGTATTTT. It translates to CASTTLQGARDTQYF.

This clonotype came up many times. The rearrangement joins TRBV20-1 to TRBJ2-5; no clear D gene. Germline V gene sequence: CDR1 DFQATT, CDR2 SNEGSKA (reference sequence). The CDR3 extends over 13 amino acids. Deletions cut 3 bases from V and 5 bases from J, with 13 bases between. The CDR3 reads CSASLLQRETQYF. Here the CDR3 DNA reads TGCAGTGCTAGCCTACTACAGAGGGAGACCCAGTACTTC.